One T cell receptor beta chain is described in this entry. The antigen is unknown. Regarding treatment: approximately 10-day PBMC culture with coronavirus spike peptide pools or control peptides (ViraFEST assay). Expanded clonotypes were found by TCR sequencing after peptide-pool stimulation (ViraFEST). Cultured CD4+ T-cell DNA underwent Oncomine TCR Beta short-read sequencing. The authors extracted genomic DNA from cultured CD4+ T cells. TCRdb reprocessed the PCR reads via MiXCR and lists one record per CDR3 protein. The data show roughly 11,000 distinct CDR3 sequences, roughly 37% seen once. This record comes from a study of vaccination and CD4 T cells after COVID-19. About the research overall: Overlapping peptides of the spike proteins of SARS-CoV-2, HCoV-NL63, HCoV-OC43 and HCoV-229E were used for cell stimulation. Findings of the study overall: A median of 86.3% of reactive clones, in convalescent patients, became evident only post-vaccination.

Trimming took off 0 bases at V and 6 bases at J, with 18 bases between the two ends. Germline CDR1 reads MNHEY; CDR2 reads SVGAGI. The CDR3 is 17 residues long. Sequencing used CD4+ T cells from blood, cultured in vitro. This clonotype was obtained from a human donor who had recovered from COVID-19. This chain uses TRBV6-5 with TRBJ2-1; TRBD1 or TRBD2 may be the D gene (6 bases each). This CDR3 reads CASSYSRRGALPNEQFF. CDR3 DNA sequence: TGTGCCAGCAGTTACTCGAGGAGGGGGGCGCTACCCAATGAGCAGTTCTTC.